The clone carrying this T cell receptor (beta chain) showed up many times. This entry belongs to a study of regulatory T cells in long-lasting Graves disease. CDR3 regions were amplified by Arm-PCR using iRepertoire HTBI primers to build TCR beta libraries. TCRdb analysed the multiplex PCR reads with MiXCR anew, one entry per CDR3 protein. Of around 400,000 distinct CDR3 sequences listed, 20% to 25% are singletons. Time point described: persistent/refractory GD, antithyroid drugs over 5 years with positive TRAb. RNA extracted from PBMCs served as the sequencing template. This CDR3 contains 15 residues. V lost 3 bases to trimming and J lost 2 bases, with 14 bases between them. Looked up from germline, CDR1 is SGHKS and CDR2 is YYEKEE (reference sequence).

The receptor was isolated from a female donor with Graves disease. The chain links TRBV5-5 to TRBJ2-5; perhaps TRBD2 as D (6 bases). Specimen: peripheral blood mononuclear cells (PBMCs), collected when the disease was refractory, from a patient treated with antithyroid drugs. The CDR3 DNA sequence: TGTGCCAGCAGCTACGGGACTTCCCTTCAAGAGACCCAGTACTTC. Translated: CASSYGTSLQETQYF.